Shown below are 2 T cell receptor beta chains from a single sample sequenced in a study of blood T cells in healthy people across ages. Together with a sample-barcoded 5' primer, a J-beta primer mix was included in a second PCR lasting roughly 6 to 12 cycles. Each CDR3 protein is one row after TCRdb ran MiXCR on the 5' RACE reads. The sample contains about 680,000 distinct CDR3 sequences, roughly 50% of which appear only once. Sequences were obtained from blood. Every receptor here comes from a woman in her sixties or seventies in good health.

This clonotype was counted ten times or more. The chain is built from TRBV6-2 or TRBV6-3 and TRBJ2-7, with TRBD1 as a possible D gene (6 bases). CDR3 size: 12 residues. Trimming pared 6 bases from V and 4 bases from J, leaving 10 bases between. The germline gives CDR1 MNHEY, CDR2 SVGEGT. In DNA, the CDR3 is TGTGCCAGCAGCGAACAGGGATACGAGCAGTACTTC. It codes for CASSEQGYEQYF.

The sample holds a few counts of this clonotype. CDR3 loop: CAWSSGLAGGYDEQYF. As DNA, the CDR3 is TGTGCCTGGAGTTCCGGACTAGCGGGAGGATACGACGAGCAGTACTTC. V gene TRBV30 combines with J gene TRBJ2-5; 14 nucleotides agree with TRBD2. The J call may be in error: the DNA end matches TRBJ2-7 better. Germline assignment: CDR1 GTSNPN and CDR2 SVGIG (reference sequence). The CDR3 sequence is 16 residues long.